Shown below are 28 T cell receptor beta chains from a single sample sequenced in a study of blood T cell repertoires in COVID-19. Method: immunoSEQ multiplex PCR; TCRdb's copy keeps in-frame clones and lacks some. The sample includes about 290,000 clones, around 88% of them seen just once. Sequences were obtained from peripheral blood. The source is a man aged 40-50 years with acute or convalescent COVID-19.

V usage is TRBV18 and J usage is TRBJ2-1; 11 nucleotides match TRBD1. Trimming cost V 3 bases and J 9 bases; bases outside gene matches: 4. The length of the CDR3 is 14 residues. Germline V gene lookup returns CDR1 KGHSH and CDR2 LQKENI. CDR3 residues: CASSPDRGLPEQFF. CDR3 DNA sequence: TGTGCCAGCTCACCGGACAGGGGGCTTCCTGAGCAGTTCTTC.

This chain uses TRBV19 with TRBJ1-1; 12 bases line up with TRBD1. J was trimmed by 10 bases and V by 6 bases; bases with no gene match: 3. Germline lookup yields CDR1 LNHDA and CDR2 SQIVND (reference sequence). This CDR3 is built from 12 residues. CDR3 amino acids: CASRGQGARAFF. The CDR3 DNA reads as TGTGCCAGTAGGGGACAGGGGGCTCGAGCTTTCTTT.

As concerns this clone: This sample includes further DNA sequences coding for the same CDR3. The chain carries TRBV5-1 and TRBJ1-1; D is unresolved. Germline CDR1 is SGHRS and CDR2 is YFSETQ. The CDR3 length is 13 residues. Trimming left V 0 bases short and J 4 bases short, with 7 bases between. The chain's CDR3 is CASSLERGTEAFF. The CDR3 DNA sequence: TGCGCCAGCAGCTTGGAACGCGGCACTGAAGCTTTCTTT.

Comments on this clone: Distinct nucleotide sequences in the sample also encode this CDR3. Here the CDR3 reads CASSLRDEQFF. CDR3 nucleotide sequence: TGTGCCAGCAGTTTGCGCGATGAGCAGTTCTTC. The chain joins TRBV12-3 or TRBV12-4 to TRBJ2-1; D is uncertain. Trimming took 3 bases from V and 8 from J, leaving 5 bases between them. The CDR3 sequence is 11 residues long.

This chain connects TRBV30 to TRBJ2-1; 9 bases map to TRBD2. CDR1 GTSNPN and CDR2 SVGIG come from the germline V gene (reference sequence). The CDR3 covers 15 residues. The trim removed 5 bases at V and 4 bases at J, leaving 9 bases unmatched. CDR3 amino acids: CAWAGQRGAYNEQFF. CDR3 bases: TGTGCCTGGGCTGGCCAGCGGGGGGCGTACAATGAGCAGTTCTTC.

The chain links TRBV7-9 to TRBJ2-7; 8 bases map to TRBD1. Germline V CDR1 and CDR2: SEHNR, FQNEAQ (reference sequence). V shed 5 bases, J shed 4 bases, and the junction held 10 bases outside the gene matches. This CDR3 has 15 residues. CDR3 DNA sequence: TGTGCCAGCAGCCCCCCGGGGACAGGTTTTTACGAGCAGTACTTC. Translating it yields CASSPPGTGFYEQYF.

This rearrangement joins TRBV12-3 or TRBV12-4 to TRBJ2-2, with D unresolved. This CDR3 comprises 11 residues. Deletions cut 7 bases from V and 4 bases from J, with 4 bases between. The CDR3 coding sequence is TGTGCCAGCACTACCACCGGGGAGCTGTTTTTT. Encoded protein: CASTTTGELFF.

The rearrangement uses TRBV7-9 and TRBJ1-2, with D perhaps matching TRBD1 (5 bases). CDR3 length equals 14 residues. Trimming left V 4 bases short and J 5 bases short, with 14 bases between. In germline, CDR1 is SEHNR, CDR2 FQNEAQ (reference sequence). The CDR3 spells CASSSYNRGYGYTF. CDR3 DNA: TGTGCCAGCAGCTCCTATAATCGGGGGTATGGCTACACCTTC. Using reference TRBV7-9 and TRBJ1-2 for the parts outside the CDR3, the full variable domain is DTGVSQNPRHKITKRGQNVTFRCDPISEHNRLYWYRQTLGQGPEFLTYFQNEAQLEKSRLLSDRFSAERPKGSFSTLEIQRTEQGDSAMYLCASSSYNRGYGYTFGSGTRLTVV.

The rearrangement links TRBV6-1 to TRBJ2-7; D unresolved. The CDR3 totals 12 residues. Germline CDR1 and CDR2: MNHNS and SASEGT. Deletions cut 3 bases from V and 2 bases from J, with 5 bases between. The CDR3 sequence: CASSDTPYEQYF. The CDR3 bases are TGTGCCAGCAGTGACACACCCTACGAGCAGTACTTC.

The CDR3 reads CASSLNNNSPLHF. The CDR3 DNA is TGTGCCAGCAGCTTAAATAATAATTCACCCCTCCACTTT. V usage is TRBV7-3 and J usage is TRBJ1-6; D gene unclear. The germline V and J ends were trimmed by 1 base and 5 bases, with 3 bases remaining between them. This CDR3 has 13 residues. Germline loops: CDR1 SGHTA, CDR2 FQGTGA.

The chain links TRBV5-6 to TRBJ1-1; D is undetermined. Trimming took off 6 bases at V and 6 bases at J, with 24 bases between the two ends. Germline CDR1 reads SGHDT; CDR2 reads YYEEEE. CDR3 length: 16 residues. The CDR3 region is CASTTLEANYASEAFF. The CDR3 nucleotides are TGTGCCAGCACCACCCTTGAGGCAAATTATGCCTCTGAAGCTTTCTTT.

The chain has TRBV19 and TRBJ1-2; D unclear. Trimming pared 7 bases from V and 0 bases from J, leaving 12 bases between. The germline CDR1 and CDR2 sequences are LNHDA and SQIVND (reference sequence). The CDR3 spans 14 residues. The CDR3 sequence is CASTLEPSNYGYTF. The CDR3 coding sequence is TGTGCCAGTACCCTCGAGCCCTCTAACTATGGCTACACCTTC.

The chain has TRBV6-5 and TRBJ1-6; D is unresolved. The CDR3 is 14 amino acids. V lost 6 bases and J lost 5, with 11 bases in between. Germline CDR1 reads MNHEY; CDR2 reads SVGAGI. The CDR3 protein is CASRQGGNNSPLHF. As DNA, the CDR3 is TGTGCCAGCAGACAAGGCGGCAATAATTCACCCCTCCACTTT.

This clone was picked up one time. V and J are TRBV6-1 and TRBJ1-2; D might be TRBD1 (6 bases). There are 19 residues in the CDR3. Germline V gene lookup returns CDR1 MNHNS and CDR2 SASEGT. Deletions cut 4 bases from V and 2 bases from J, with 26 bases between. The chain's CDR3 is CASSGPLGQSSWTNYGYTF. CDR3 coding DNA: TGTGCCAGCAGTGGTCCCTTGGGACAATCGAGCTGGACCAACTATGGCTACACCTTC.

V gene TRBV5-1 combines with J gene TRBJ2-7; D might be TRBD1 (6 bases). Trimming removed 1 base from V and 5 bases from J, with 13 bases in between. The CDR3 spans 14 residues. CDR1 and CDR2 (germline): SGHRS, YFSETQ. CDR3 sequence: CASSLNRVRDEQYF. For the CDR3, the DNA is TGCGCCAGCAGCTTGAACAGGGTTCGGGACGAGCAGTACTTC.

The table lists this clone with a count of one. V and J are TRBV4-1 and TRBJ1-1; D remains unclear. This CDR3 region has 14 residues. V lost 2 bases to trimming and J lost 1 base, with 8 bases between them. Germline-derived CDR1 and CDR2 are MGHRA and YSYEKL. The CDR3, as DNA: TGCGCCAGCAGCCAAACCCCGGGGAACACTGAAGCTTTCTTT. It is translated as CASSQTPGNTEAFF.

V is TRBV10-3 and J is TRBJ1-6; D is perhaps TRBD1 (5 bases). In germline, CDR1 is ENHRY, CDR2 SYGVKD. CDR3 length equals 12 residues. V was trimmed by 9 bases and J by 9 bases, leaving 12 bases between them. CDR3 in DNA: TGTGCCATTTCCCGGGGGGGTTCACCCCTCCACTTT. This translates into CAISRGGSPLHF.

The chain employs TRBV6-5 and TRBJ2-2; a weak D match, TRBD2 (7 bases). The germline gives CDR1 MNHEY, CDR2 SVGAGI. This CDR3 is built from 14 residues. The V end lost 7 bases, the J end lost 4 bases, and 13 bases lay between the germline ends. CDR3 DNA sequence: TGTGCCAGCACCCGGGGGGCCCCCACCGGGGAGCTGTTTTTT. This gives the protein CASTRGAPTGELFF.

V and J are TRBV7-7 and TRBJ1-6; 9 nucleotides agree with TRBD1. V lost 5 bases and J lost 7; bases outside the gene matches: 6. The germline V gene has CDR1 SSHAT and CDR2 FNYEAQ (reference sequence). The CDR3 contains 15 residues. This CDR3 reads CASSLGTGHNSPLHF. The CDR3 DNA reads TGTGCCAGCAGCCTTGGGACAGGGCACAATTCACCCCTCCACTTT.

The chain is built from TRBV5-1 and TRBJ1-2; possibly TRBD1 for D (6 bases). Deletions cut 4 bases from V and 4 bases from J, with 17 bases between. Germline V gene lookup returns CDR1 SGHRS and CDR2 YFSETQ. The CDR3 spans 15 residues. The CDR3 spells CASSRTFRGGYGYTF. CDR3 DNA sequence: TGCGCCAGCAGCCGAACCTTTCGAGGGGGCTATGGCTACACCTTC.

This clone was picked up one time. V is TRBV7-3 and J is TRBJ1-1; 7 bases agree with TRBD1. The CDR3 is 19 amino acids. From germline, CDR1 is SGHTA and CDR2 FQGTGA. V lost 5 bases and J lost 3; bases outside the gene matches: 21. The CDR3 region has the DNA TGTGCCAGCAGCCCCGTTACGTTTAGACAGGGACTGGGAGACACTGAAGCTTTCTTT. This encodes CASSPVTFRQGLGDTEAFF.

The chain uses TRBV5-8 and TRBJ2-2; D is undetermined. The CDR3 length is 13 residues. Trimming removed 7 bases from V and 6 bases from J, with 13 bases in between. Looked up from germline, CDR1 is SGHTS and CDR2 is YDEGEE. The DNA of the CDR3 is TGTGCCAGCCTATGGAGTTATCCCGGGGAGCTGTTTTTT. Translated: CASLWSYPGELFF.

This clone was seen once. The genes are TRBV5-1 and TRBJ1-4; TRBD1 might be the D (5 bases). V dropped 3 bases and J dropped 6 bases, with 15 bases sitting between them. Germline assignment: CDR1 SGHRS and CDR2 YFSETQ. The CDR3 runs 15 residues. The chain's CDR3 is CASSSDTGTDEKLFF. CDR3 bases: TGCGCCAGCAGCTCAGATACCGGGACTGATGAAAAACTGTTTTTT.

The V gene is TRBV15, the J gene TRBJ2-1; TRBD2 matches 9 bases. The ends lost 2 bases at V and 3 bases at J; junction bases unmatched: 2. Germline V gene lookup returns CDR1 LNHNV and CDR2 YYDKDF (reference sequence). CDR3 size: 15 residues. CDR3 sequence (DNA): TGTGCCACCAGCAGATCGACTAGCGGCTACAATGAGCAGTTCTTC. Translation gives CATSRSTSGYNEQFF.

CDR3 residues: CASSNSLYGYTF. As DNA, the CDR3 is TGTGCCAGTAGTAACAGTCTTTATGGCTACACCTTC. The gene calls are TRBV19 and TRBJ1-2; D gene uncertain. The CDR3 length is 12 residues. V lost 4 bases to trimming and J lost 5 bases, with 8 bases between them. CDR1 is LNHDA, CDR2 SQIVND, per germline (reference sequence).

The chain couples TRBV24-1 to TRBJ2-1; 7 nucleotides align to TRBD1. Germline loops: CDR1 KGHDR, CDR2 SFDVKD. V was pared by 5 bases and J by 10 bases, with 13 bases of the junction left unmatched. The CDR3 extends over 15 amino acids. CDR3 amino acids: CATSAQGQSREEQFF. The CDR3 nucleotides read TGTGCCACCAGTGCCCAGGGACAGTCGAGGGAGGAGCAGTTCTTC.

Remarks on this clone: Other DNA sequences in the sample encode the same CDR3. V gene TRBV5-1 combines with J gene TRBJ2-7; D might be TRBD1 (6 bases). In germline, CDR1 is SGHRS, CDR2 YFSETQ. The CDR3 runs to 12 residues. The V end was cut by 0 bases, the J end by 7 bases, with 8 bases between. The CDR3 sequence: CASSLEQGEQYF. Here the CDR3 DNA reads TGCGCCAGCAGCTTGGAGCAGGGGGAGCAGTACTTC.

V gene TRBV19 combines with J gene TRBJ1-2, with 9 bases lining up with TRBD1. Losses at the gene ends were 5 bases for V and 1 base for J; bases not matched to a gene: 8. Germline values: CDR1 LNHDA, CDR2 SQIVND (reference sequence). The CDR3 covers 16 residues. This chain's CDR3 is CASSGRDRERNYGYTF. Here the CDR3 DNA reads TGTGCCAGTAGTGGCCGGGACAGGGAACGTAACTATGGCTACACCTTC.